This T cell receptor beta chain was found in a study of PD-L1 blockade in urothelial cancer. Study in general: Samples of blood were analyzed 3 weeks (second dose) and 6 weeks after treatment start. Blood gave a median approximately 130,000 T cells. Study-wide findings and caveats: Expansion of tumor-associated blood clones at 3 weeks was greater in durable-benefit patients.

The CDR3 runs 15 residues. Germline V lookup: CDR1 MNHEY, CDR2 SVGAGI. J was trimmed by 2 bases and V by 9 bases; bases with no gene match: 10. Clones were read by immunoSEQ multiplex PCR, and TCRdb kept only the in-frame ones, dropping some. This sample has over 100,000 clones; approximately 90% occur once, and the top ten carry 3% to 4%. The time point here: peripheral blood 6 weeks after treatment start. About this clone itself: The antigen is undetermined.

The specimen was PBMCs, collected around atezolizumab (anti-PD-L1) treatment. The sequence was collected from a man in his 60s with urothelial cancer. The rearrangement joins TRBV6-5 to TRBJ2-3, with TRBD2 identical over 8 bases. The CDR3 loop reads CASRRAGGYTDTQYF. The CDR3 nucleotides read TGTGCCAGTCGTAGGGCGGGGGGTTACACAGATACGCAGTATTTT.